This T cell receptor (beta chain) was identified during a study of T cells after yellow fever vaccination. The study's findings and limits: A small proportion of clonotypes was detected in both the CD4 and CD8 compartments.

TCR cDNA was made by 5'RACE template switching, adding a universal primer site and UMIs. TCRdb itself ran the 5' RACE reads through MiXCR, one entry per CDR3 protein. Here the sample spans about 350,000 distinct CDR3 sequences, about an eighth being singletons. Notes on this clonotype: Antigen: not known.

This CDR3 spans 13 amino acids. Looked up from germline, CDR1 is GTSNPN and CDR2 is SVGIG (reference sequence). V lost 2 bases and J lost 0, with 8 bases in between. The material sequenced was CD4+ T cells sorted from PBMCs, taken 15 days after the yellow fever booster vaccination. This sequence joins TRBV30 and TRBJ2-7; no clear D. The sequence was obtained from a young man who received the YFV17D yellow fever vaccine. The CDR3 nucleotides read TGTGCCTGGAGTCCCGGCCTCTCCTACGAGCAGTACTTC. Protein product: CAWSPGLSYEQYF.